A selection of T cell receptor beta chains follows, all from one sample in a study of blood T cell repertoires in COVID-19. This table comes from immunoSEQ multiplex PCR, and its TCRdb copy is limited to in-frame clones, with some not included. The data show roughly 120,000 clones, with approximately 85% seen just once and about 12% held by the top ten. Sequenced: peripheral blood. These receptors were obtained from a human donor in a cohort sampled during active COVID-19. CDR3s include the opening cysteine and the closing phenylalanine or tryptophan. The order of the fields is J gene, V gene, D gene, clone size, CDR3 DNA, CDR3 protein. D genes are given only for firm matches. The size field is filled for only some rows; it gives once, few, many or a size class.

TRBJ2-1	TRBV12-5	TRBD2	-	TGTGCTAGTGGTTTGGGACTAGCGGCCAACAATGAGCAGTTCTTC	CASGLGLAANNEQFF
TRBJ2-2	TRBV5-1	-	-	TGCGCCAGCAGCTTGGTTCCGACAGGTCCGAAGGAGCTGTTTTTT	CASSLVPTGPKELFF
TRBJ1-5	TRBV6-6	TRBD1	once	TGTGCCAGCAGTCCCCCGGGACAGGGCGGGTGGGTGCGGCAGCCCCAGCATTTT	CASSPPGQGGWVRQPQHF
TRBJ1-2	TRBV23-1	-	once	TGCGCCAGCAGTCAATCGGATGAACGAACGGGTGGCTACACCTTC	CASSQSDERTGGYTF
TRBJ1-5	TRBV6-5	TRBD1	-	TGTGCCAGCAGTCGGACAGGGGTCAATCAGCCCCAGCATTTT	CASSRTGVNQPQHF
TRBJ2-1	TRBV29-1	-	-	TGCAGCGTTGAAGATCGAGAGGGGGTAGGGAATGAGCAGTTCTTC	CSVEDREGVGNEQFF
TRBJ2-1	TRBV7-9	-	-	TGTGCCACTACCGCCAGGGATTCGGGCAATGAGCAGTTCTTC	CATTARDSGNEQFF
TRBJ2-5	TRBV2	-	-	TGTGCCAGCAGTGAAAGCGAGACCCAGTACTTC	CASSESETQYF
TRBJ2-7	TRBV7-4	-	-	TGTGCCAGCAGCCCGACTGCTCGGCTGTTCCGGTACGAGCAGTACTTC	CASSPTARLFRYEQYF
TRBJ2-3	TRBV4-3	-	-	TGCGCCAGCAGCCAAGGGAAGGGAGAGACAGATACGCAGTATTTT	CASSQGKGETDTQYF
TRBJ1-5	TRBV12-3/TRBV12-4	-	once	TGTGCCAGCAGTTTACCGGATCAGCCCCAGCATTTT	CASSLPDQPQHF
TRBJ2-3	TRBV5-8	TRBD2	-	TGTGCCAGCAGCTTGGTACTAGCGGGCACAGATACGCAGTATTTT	CASSLVLAGTDTQYF
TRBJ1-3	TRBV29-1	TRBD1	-	TGCAGCGTTGAAGATGCGGTTGCCGGACAGGGGGCCTCATTT	CSVEDAVAGQGASF
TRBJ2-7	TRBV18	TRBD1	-	TGTGCCAGCTCTCGACAGGGGGACGAGCAGTACTTC	CASSRQGDEQYF
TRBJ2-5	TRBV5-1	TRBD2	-	TGCGCCAGCAGCCTAAGCGGGGGGGCAGATCGGGAGACCCAGTACTTC	CASSLSGGADRETQYF
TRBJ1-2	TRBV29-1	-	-	TGCAGCGCCGTAGGCTCGACTACATATGGCTACACCTTC	CSAVGSTTYGYTF
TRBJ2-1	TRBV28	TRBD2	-	TGTGCCAGCAGCCGTCCTGGCGGGGGGCAGAATGAGCAGTTCTTC	CASSRPGGGQNEQFF
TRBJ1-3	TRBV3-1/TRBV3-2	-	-	TGTGCCAGCAGCCAAGGGTTGGCAGGCCTCTCTGGAAACACCATATATTTT	CASSQGLAGLSGNTIYF
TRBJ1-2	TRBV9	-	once	TGTGCCAGCAGCCCCTTGTACGGCGGGGGGGTCTATGGCTACACCTTC	CASSPLYGGGVYGYTF
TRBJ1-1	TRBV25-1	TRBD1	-	TGTGCCAGCAGTGAGGGCAGGGGGGTTCGAGCTTTCTTT	CASSEGRGVRAFF
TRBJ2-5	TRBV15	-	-	TGTGCCACCAGCAGAGATCCGGGCGGGGTGGGAGAGACCCAGTACTTC	CATSRDPGGVGETQYF
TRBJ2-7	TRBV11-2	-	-	TGTGCCAGCAGCTTAGACCGAGACGAGCAGTACTTC	CASSLDRDEQYF
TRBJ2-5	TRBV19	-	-	-	CASSIFWSMAGGQETQYF
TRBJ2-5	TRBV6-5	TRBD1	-	TGTGCCAGCAGTTACGGGGACAGCAGCCAAGAGACCCAGTACTTC	CASSYGDSSQETQYF
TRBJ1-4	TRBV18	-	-	TGTGCCAGCTCACCAGGGGCGCAGACTAATGAAAAACTGTTTTTT	CASSPGAQTNEKLFF
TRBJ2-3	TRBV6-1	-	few	TGTGCCAGCAGTGAAGCATGGCAGAACACAGATACGCAGTATTTT	CASSEAWQNTDTQYF
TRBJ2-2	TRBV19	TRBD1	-	TGTGCCGGGAGACAGGGGGCCGTCACCGGGGAGCTGTTTTTT	CAGRQGAVTGELFF
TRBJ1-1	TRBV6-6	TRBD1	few	TGTGCCAGCAGACAGGGGGAGATAGCTGAAGCTTTCTTT	CASRQGEIAEAFF
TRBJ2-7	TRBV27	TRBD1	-	TGTGCCAGCAGTTTAGGTCCAGGGGGCTTCTACGAGCAGTACTTC	CASSLGPGGFYEQYF
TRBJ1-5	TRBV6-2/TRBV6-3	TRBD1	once	TGTGCCAGCAGCGGACAGGGGATCGCTTATAGCAATCAGCCCCAGCATTTT	CASSGQGIAYSNQPQHF